This entry describes one T cell receptor (beta chain). Trimming shortened V by 1 base and J by 1 base, and 12 bases separated the two germline ends. This CDR3 contains 16 residues. Germline V gene data show CDR1 as SGHTA and CDR2 as FQGNSA. This entry comes from a study of control samples from healthy donors and cancer patients. Some clones are missing from TCRdb's copy, which holds only in-frame ones; the method was immunoSEQ multiplex PCR. The profile shows about 110,000 clones, over 75% of them singletons. The receptor was derived from a woman between 55 and 75 years old with lung cancer. Sequenced sample: PBMCs. The genes are TRBV7-2 and TRBJ2-3, with D possibly matching TRBD2 (6 bases). The CDR3: CASSLGASAGTDTQYF. CDR3 nucleotides: TGTGCCAGCAGCTTAGGAGCTAGCGCAGGCACAGATACGCAGTATTTT.